The entry that follows covers one T cell receptor (beta chain) sequence. Trimming took off 4 bases at V and 7 bases at J, with 26 bases between the two ends. The CDR3 length is 17 residues. Germline values: CDR1 SGDLS, CDR2 YYNGEE. Sequencing was performed with immunoSEQ multiplex PCR; in TCRdb, only in-frame clones are kept and a portion is missing. The sample records 23,000 or so clones, just over 90% being singletons. These data originate in a study of a mutant IDH1 vaccine in newly diagnosed glioma. Study context: The treated population exhibited a male proportion of around 62%, a female proportion of about 38%, and a mean age of about 40 years.

Time point denoted: baseline, week 1 (first vaccination visit). Treatment meaning: pre-vaccination baseline after standard-of-care therapy. The V and J genes are TRBV9 and TRBJ1-1; a possible D gene is TRBD1 (6 bases). The sequence derives from a man aged 40-55 years with glioma. Sequenced here: PBMCs, sampled from a glioma patient treated with radiotherapy, temozolomide or both. The CDR3, as DNA: TGTGCCAGCAGCCTTCACAACGGGGGCAGGGAAGGGGATGAAGCTTTCTTT. Translated: CASSLHNGGREGDEAFF. The full variable domain, completed using reference TRBV9 and TRBJ1-1, is DSGVTQTPKHLITATGQRVTLRCSPRSGDLSVYWYQQSLDQGLQFLIQYYNGEERAKGNILERFSAQQFPDLHSELNLSSLELGDSALYFCASSLHNGGREGDEAFFGQGTRLTVV.